This T cell receptor beta chain was sequenced for a study of Graves' ophthalmopathy and Graves' hyperthyroidism. At the level of the study: Peripheral blood was gathered at first diagnosis, ahead of any treatment whatsoever. Broader study findings: Sensitivity of over 60% and specificity of under 85% were achieved by the model that predicted ophthalmopathy progression. The blood repertoire also included most expanded thyroid clonotypes above 0.001 frequency. An 81.08% specificity and roughly 90% sensitivity were achieved by a 13-signature model that separated ophthalmopathy from stable hyperthyroidism.

At least ten counts were recorded for this clonotype. Its antigen is currently unknown. The TCR beta CDR3 regions underwent amplification from RNA transcripts. Scientists carried out first-round RT-PCR using HTBI primers and then a second-round multiplex PCR. TCRdb re-analysed the multiplex PCR reads in MiXCR, keeping a single row per CDR3 protein. The sample holds 350,000 to 400,000 distinct CDR3 sequences, just over 15% seen once. The ends were cut back, 6 bases at V and 0 bases at J, with 11 bases in the middle. Germline V CDR1 and CDR2: DFQATT, SNEGSKA (reference sequence). The CDR3 spans 13 residues.

This TCR was sampled from a woman aged 18-29 years with stable Graves' hyperthyroidism. The sample comprised peripheral blood. The chain recombines TRBV20-1 with TRBJ2-5; D gene unclear. DNA for the CDR3: TGCAGTGCCCCAGAGGTGTACCAAGAGACCCAGTACTTC. It specifies CSAPEVYQETQYF.